These 11 T cell receptor beta chains were all obtained from the same sample, sequenced in a study of OX40 agonist ivuxolimab in advanced cancers. Produced via immunoSEQ multiplex PCR; TCRdb's table is partial and in-frame only. The sample contains tens of thousands of clones, about 90% of which appear only once. The sequences come from CD4+ or CD8+ T cells sorted from blood, collected in a trial of the OX40 agonist ivuxolimab. These receptors came from an adult with an advanced solid tumor such as melanoma, head and neck, liver or kidney cancer.

V usage is TRBV6-4 and J usage is TRBJ2-3; D remains unclear. The CDR3 sequence is 13 residues long. V was shortened by 3 bases and J by 6 bases, with 10 bases between the two germline ends. CDR1 MRHNA and CDR2 SNTAGT come from the germline V gene. CDR3 sequence: CASSEGSADTQYF. CDR3 nucleotide sequence: TGTGCCAGCAGTGAAGGCAGCGCTGATACGCAGTATTTT.

The genes are TRBV7-2 and TRBJ2-2; a possible D gene is TRBD2 (5 bases). The CDR3 loop spans 14 amino acids. Germline lookup yields CDR1 SGHTA and CDR2 FQGNSA. Trimming took off 11 bases at V and 1 base at J, with 14 bases between the two ends. CDR3 sequence: CASSRGVNTGELFF. CDR3 coding DNA: TGTGCCTCCTCTCGGGGAGTGAACACCGGGGAGCTGTTTTTT.

This clone was recorded once. The genes are TRBV2 and TRBJ1-4; D may be TRBD1 (6 bases). CDR1 is SNHLY, CDR2 FYNNEI, per germline. V shed 10 bases and J shed 2 bases, with 14 bases lying between them. The CDR3 sequence is 14 residues long. This CDR3 reads CATEGGRTNEKLFF. CDR3 coding DNA: TGTGCCACTGAAGGGGGAAGGACTAATGAAAAACTGTTTTTT.

This clone came up a few times. CDR3 loop: CASSSVPYTRGELFF. For the CDR3, the DNA is TGTGCCAGCAGCTCCGTCCCTTACACTAGGGGGGAGCTGTTTTTT. This sequence joins TRBV7-2 and TRBJ2-2; tentative D call: TRBD2 (5 bases). Trimming removed 4 bases from V and 8 bases from J, with 17 bases in between. The CDR3 runs 15 residues. CDR1 is SGHTA, CDR2 FQGNSA, per germline.

This clone was found once. V and J are TRBV18 and TRBJ2-3, with 11 bases aligning to TRBD2. CDR1 and CDR2 from the germline V gene are KGHSH and LQKENI. Trimming took 3 bases from V and 3 from J; bases not matched to a gene: 8. There are 17 residues in the CDR3. The CDR3 sequence: CASSPRLAGGRTDTQYF. As DNA, the CDR3 is TGTGCCAGCTCACCGAGGCTAGCGGGAGGACGAACAGATACGCAGTATTTT.

This chain connects TRBV5-1 to TRBJ2-1; tentative D call: TRBD2 (5 bases). Trimming shortened V by 0 bases and J by 3 bases, and 22 bases separated the two germline ends. Germline V gene sequence: CDR1 SGHRS, CDR2 YFSETQ. This CDR3 is 19 amino acids long. CDR3 sequence (DNA): TGCGCCAGCAGCTTGGGTACCTCGCGGACTCAAAGCCTCTACAATGAGCAGTTCTTC. Amino acid sequence: CASSLGTSRTQSLYNEQFF.

The chain is built from TRBV19 and TRBJ2-2, with a tentative D call TRBD1 (7 bases). CDR3 length equals 14 residues. Germline CDR1 reads LNHDA; CDR2 reads SQIVND (reference sequence). Trimming stripped 6 bases from V and 4 bases from J, with 12 bases between. The CDR3 spells CASRSGGSTGELFF. The CDR3 DNA follows: TGTGCCAGTAGATCAGGGGGGTCCACCGGGGAGCTGTTTTTT.

The chain links TRBV16 to TRBJ1-2; possible D gene TRBD1, 5 bases. Trimming took off 6 bases at V and 2 bases at J, with 16 bases between the two ends. CDR3 length equals 15 residues. Germline values: CDR1 KGHSY, CDR2 FQNENV. CDR3 nucleotides: TGTGCCAGCAGTAAAGGGGCAGGGAAAAACTATGGCTACACCTTC. Encoded protein: CASSKGAGKNYGYTF.

This clone was seen more than once but under ten times. This sequence joins TRBV28 and TRBJ1-5; 9 bases align to TRBD1. Per the germline V gene, CDR1 is MDHEN and CDR2 is SYDVKM. The CDR3 spans 18 residues. V shed 4 bases and J 1 base; nucleotides not matched to a gene: 11. In nucleotides, the CDR3 is TGTGCCAGCAGTTCTCTCGACAGGGGGATAAAAAGCAATCAGCCCCAGCATTTT. Protein sequence: CASSSLDRGIKSNQPQHF.

The chain recombines TRBV6-5 with TRBJ1-5; 9 bases agree with TRBD1. CDR1 and CDR2 from the germline V gene are MNHEY and SVGAGI. The V and J ends lost 6 bases and 6 bases, in that order; junction bases with no gene match: 6. This CDR3 contains 14 residues. Here the CDR3 reads CASSPGQGSQPQHF. CDR3 DNA sequence: TGTGCCAGCAGCCCAGGACAGGGGAGTCAGCCCCAGCATTTT.

This clone was recorded once. The gene calls are TRBV6-1 and TRBJ2-3; D is perhaps TRBD2 (5 bases). Germline lookup yields CDR1 MNHNS and CDR2 SASEGT. Trimming removed 6 bases at V and 0 bases at J, with 10 bases between. The CDR3 is 14 residues long. The CDR3 sequence: CASSLRGSTDTQYF. The CDR3 DNA follows: TGTGCCAGCAGCCTCCGCGGGAGCACAGATACGCAGTATTTT.